These 2 T cell receptor beta chains share one sample of origin, sequenced in a study of PD-1 blockade in classical Hodgkin lymphoma. Libraries were prepared by immunoSEQ multiplex PCR; TCRdb keeps only in-frame clonotypes and omits some of them. Found here are 10,000 to 15,000 clones, more than 85% of them singletons; the top ten hold 8% to 11%. All patients experienced relapse after autologous stem cell transplantation, and brentuximab vedotin exposure was variable. Sequences were derived from peripheral blood mononuclear cells (PBMCs), sampled at baseline. All receptors derive from a human donor with classical Hodgkin lymphoma.

J is TRBJ1-1 and V is TRBV7-8; no clear D gene. Germline CDR1 SGHVS, CDR2 FQNEAQ. The CDR3 runs to 14 residues. Trimming removed 1 base from V and 4 bases from J, with 10 bases in between. The CDR3 loop is CASSLGGGPTEAFF. CDR3 DNA sequence: TGTGCCAGCAGCTTAGGGGGAGGGCCCACTGAAGCTTTCTTT.

This chain joins TRBV5-1 and TRBJ2-5; 8 nucleotides match TRBD2. CDR1 and CDR2 (germline): SGHRS, YFSETQ. With V trimmed by 4 bases and J by 2 bases, 7 bases remained unmatched. This CDR3 is built from 15 residues. CDR3 sequence reads: CASSNQAGEQETQYF. The CDR3 DNA follows: TGCGCCAGCAGCAACCAAGCGGGGGAGCAAGAGACCCAGTACTTC.